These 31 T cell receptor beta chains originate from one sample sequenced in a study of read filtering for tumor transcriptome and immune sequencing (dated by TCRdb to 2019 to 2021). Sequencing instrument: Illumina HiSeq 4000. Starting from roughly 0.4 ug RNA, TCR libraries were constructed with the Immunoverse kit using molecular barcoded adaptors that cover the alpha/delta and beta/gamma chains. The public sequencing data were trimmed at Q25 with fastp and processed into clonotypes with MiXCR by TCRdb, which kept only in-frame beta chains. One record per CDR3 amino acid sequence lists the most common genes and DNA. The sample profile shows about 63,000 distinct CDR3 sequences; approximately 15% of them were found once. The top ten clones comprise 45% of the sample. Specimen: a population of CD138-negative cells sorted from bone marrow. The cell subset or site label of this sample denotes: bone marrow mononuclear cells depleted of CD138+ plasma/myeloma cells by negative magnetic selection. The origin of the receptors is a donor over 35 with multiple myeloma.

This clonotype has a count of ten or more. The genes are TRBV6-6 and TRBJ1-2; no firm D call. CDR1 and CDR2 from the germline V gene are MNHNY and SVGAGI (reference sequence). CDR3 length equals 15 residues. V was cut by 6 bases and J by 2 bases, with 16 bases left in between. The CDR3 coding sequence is TGTGCCAGCAGCTCGCCGGGATCAAAAAACTATGGCTACACCTTC. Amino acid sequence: CASSSPGSKNYGYTF.

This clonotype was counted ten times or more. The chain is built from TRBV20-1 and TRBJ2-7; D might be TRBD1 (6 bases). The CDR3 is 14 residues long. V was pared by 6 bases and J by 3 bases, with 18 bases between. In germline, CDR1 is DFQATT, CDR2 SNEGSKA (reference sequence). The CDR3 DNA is TGCAGTGCACTTCAAAACAGGGTAGGCTACGAGCAGTACTTC. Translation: CSALQNRVGYEQYF.

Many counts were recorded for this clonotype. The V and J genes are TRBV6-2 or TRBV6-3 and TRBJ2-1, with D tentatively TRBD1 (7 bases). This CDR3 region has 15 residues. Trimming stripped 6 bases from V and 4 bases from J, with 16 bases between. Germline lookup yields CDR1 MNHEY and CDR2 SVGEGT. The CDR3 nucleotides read TGTGCCAGCAGCTTGGGACAGACTAGATACAATGAGCAGTTCTTC. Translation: CASSLGQTRYNEQFF.

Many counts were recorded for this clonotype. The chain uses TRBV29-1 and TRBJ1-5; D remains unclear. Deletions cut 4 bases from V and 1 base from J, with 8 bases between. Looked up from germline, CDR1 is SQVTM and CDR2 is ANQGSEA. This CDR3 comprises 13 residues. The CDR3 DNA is TGCAGCGTTGTCACCAGCAGCAATCAGCCCCAGCATTTT. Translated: CSVVTSSNQPQHF.

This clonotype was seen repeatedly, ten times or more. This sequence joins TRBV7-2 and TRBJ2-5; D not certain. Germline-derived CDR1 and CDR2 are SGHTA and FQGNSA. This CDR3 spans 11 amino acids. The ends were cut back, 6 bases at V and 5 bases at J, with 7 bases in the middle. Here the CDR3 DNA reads TGTGCCAGCAGTGTACAGGAGACCCAGTACTTC. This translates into CASSVQETQYF.

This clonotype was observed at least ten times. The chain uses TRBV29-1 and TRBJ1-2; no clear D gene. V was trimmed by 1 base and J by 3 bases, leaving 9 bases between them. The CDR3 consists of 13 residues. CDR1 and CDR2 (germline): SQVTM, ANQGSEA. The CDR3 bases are TGCAGCGTTGAAGGGGGTGGTCACTATGGCTACACCTTC. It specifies CSVEGGGHYGYTF.

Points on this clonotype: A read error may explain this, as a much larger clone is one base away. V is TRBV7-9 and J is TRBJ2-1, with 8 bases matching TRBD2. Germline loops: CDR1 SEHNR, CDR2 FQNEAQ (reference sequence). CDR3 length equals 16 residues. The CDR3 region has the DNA TGTGCCAGCAGCTTACCGGGAACTAGCGGCTACAATGAGCAGTCCTTC. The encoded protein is CASSLPGTSGYNEQSF. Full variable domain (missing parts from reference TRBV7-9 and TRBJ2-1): DTGVSQNPRHKITKRGQNVTFRCDPISEHNRLYWYRQTLGQGPEFLTYFQNEAQLEKSRLLSDRFSAERPKGSFSTLEIQRTEQGDSAMYLCASSLPGTSGYNEQSFGPGTRLTVL.

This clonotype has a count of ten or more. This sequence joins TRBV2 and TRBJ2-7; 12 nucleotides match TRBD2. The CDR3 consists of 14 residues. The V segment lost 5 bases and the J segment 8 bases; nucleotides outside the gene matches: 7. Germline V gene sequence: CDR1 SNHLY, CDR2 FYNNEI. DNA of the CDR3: TGTGCCAGCAGTCCCCTAGCGGGAGGGCCCCAGCAGTACTTC. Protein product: CASSPLAGGPQQYF.

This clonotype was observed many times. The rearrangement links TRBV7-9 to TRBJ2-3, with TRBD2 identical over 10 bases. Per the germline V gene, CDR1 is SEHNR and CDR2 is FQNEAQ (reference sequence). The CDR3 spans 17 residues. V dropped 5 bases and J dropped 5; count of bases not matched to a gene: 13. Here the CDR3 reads CASSPAEGIAGGDTQYF. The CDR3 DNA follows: TGTGCCAGCAGCCCGGCCGAGGGCATAGCGGGAGGAGATACGCAGTATTTT.

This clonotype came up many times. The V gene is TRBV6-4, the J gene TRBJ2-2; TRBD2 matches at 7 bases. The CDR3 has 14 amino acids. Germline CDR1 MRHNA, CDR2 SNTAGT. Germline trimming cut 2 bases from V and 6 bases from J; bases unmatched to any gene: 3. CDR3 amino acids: CASSDGLAAGELFF. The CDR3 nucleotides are TGTGCCAGCAGTGACGGCCTAGCGGCCGGGGAGCTGTTTTTT.

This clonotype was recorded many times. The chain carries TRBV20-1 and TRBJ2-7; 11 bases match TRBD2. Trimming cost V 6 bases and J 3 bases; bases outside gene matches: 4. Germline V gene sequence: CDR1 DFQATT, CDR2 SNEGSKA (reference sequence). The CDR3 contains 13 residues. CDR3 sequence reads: CSAGGTSGYEQYF. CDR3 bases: TGCAGTGCGGGGGGGACTAGCGGCTACGAGCAGTACTTC.

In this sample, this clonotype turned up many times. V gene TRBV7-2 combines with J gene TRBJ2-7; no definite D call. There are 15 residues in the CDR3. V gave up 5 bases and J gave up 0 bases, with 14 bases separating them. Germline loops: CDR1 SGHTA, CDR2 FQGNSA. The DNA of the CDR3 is TGTGCCAGCAGCCCCTCGGCAGTGAGCTCCTACGAGCAGTACTTC. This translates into CASSPSAVSSYEQYF.

The CDR3 sequence is CASGVNAQYF. The CDR3 DNA is TGTGCCAGTGGTGTGAATGCGCAGTATTTT. The V call is TRBV27, the J call TRBJ2-3; unclear D gene. V shed 9 bases and J shed 10 bases, with 11 bases lying between them. The length of the CDR3 is 10 residues. The germline V gene encodes CDR1 MNHEY and CDR2 SMNVEV (reference sequence).

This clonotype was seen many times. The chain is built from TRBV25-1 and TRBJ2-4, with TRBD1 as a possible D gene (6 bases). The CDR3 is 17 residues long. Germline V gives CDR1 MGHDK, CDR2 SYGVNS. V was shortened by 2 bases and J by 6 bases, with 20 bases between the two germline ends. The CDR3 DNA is TGTGCCAGCAGTGAACGGGGAAAAGGGGGTAAAAGAAACATTCAGTACTTC. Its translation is CASSERGKGGKRNIQYF.

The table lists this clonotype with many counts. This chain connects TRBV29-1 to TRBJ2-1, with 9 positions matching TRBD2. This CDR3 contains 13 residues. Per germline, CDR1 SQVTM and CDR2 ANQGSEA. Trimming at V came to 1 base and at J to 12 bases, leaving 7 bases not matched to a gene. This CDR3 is CSVEGRLAGMQFF. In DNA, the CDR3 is TGCAGCGTTGAAGGTAGGCTAGCGGGGATGCAGTTCTTC.

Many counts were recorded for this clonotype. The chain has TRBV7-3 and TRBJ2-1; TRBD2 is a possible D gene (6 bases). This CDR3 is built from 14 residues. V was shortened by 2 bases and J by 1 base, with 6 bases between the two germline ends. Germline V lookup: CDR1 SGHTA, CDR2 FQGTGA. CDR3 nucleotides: TGTGCCAGCAGCTTAGGGGGGTCCTACAATGAGCAGTTCTTC. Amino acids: CASSLGGSYNEQFF.

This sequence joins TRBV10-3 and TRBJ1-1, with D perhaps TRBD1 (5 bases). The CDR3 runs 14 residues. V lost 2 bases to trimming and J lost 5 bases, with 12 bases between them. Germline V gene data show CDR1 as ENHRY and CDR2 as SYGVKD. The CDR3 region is CAISEHPGRTEAFF. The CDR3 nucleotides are TGTGCCATCAGTGAGCATCCAGGGAGGACTGAAGCTTTCTTT.

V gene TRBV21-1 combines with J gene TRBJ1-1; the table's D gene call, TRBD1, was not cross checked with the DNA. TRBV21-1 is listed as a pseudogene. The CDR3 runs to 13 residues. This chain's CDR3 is CASSWGENTEAFF. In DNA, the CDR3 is TGTGCCAGCAGTTGGGGCGAGAACACTGAAGCTTTCTTT.

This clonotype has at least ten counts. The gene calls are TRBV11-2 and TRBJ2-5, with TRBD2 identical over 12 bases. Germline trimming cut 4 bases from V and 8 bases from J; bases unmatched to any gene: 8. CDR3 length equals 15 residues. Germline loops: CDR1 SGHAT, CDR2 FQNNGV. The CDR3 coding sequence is TGTGCCAGCAGCTCATTGACTAGCGGGAGCCTAACCCAGTACTTC. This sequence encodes CASSSLTSGSLTQYF.

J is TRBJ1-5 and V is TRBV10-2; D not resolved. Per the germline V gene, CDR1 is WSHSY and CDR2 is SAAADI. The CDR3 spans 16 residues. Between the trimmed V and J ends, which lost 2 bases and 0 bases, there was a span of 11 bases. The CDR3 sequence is CASSEGQVHSNQPQHF. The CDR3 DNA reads TGCGCCAGCAGTGAGGGCCAGGTACATAGCAATCAGCCCCAGCATTTT.

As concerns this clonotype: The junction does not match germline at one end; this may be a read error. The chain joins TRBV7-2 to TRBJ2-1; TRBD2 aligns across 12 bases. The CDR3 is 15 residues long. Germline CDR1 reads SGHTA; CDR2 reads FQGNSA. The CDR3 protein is CASSSLAGGYNEQSF. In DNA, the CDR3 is TGTGCCAGCAGCTCACTAGCGGGAGGCTACAATGAGCAGTCCTTC. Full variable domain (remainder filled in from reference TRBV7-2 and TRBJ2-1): GAGVSQSPSNKVTEKGKDVELRCDPISGHTALYWYRQSLGQGLEFLIYFQGNSAPDKSGLPSDRFSAERTGGSVSTLTIQRTQQEDSAVYLCASSSLAGGYNEQSFGPGTRLTVL.

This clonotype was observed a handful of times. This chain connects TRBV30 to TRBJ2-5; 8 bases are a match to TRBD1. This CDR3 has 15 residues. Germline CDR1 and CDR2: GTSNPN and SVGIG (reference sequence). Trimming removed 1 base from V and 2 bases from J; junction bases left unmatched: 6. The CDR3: CAWSELTGVQETQYF. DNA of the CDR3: TGTGCCTGGAGTGAATTGACAGGGGTACAAGAGACCCAGTACTTC.

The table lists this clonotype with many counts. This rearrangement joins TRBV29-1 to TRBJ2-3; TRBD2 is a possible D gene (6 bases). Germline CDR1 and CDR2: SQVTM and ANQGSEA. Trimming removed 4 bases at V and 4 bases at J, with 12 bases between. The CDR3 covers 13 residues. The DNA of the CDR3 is TGCAGCGTTGCGGGAGTTTCTGCAGATACGCAGTATTTT. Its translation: CSVAGVSADTQYF.

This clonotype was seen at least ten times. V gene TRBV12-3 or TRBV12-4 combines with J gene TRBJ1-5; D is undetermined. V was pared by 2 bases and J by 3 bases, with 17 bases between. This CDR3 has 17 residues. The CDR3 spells CASSLPPGWSNNQPQHF. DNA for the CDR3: TGTGCCAGCAGTTTACCCCCGGGGTGGTCTAACAATCAGCCCCAGCATTTT.

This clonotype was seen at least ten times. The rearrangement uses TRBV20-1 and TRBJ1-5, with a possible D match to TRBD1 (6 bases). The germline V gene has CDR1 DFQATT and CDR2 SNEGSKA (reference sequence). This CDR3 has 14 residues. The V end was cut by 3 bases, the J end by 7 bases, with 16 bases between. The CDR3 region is CSARRGAGKQPQHF. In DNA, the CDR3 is TGCAGTGCTAGGAGGGGGGCCGGGAAGCAGCCCCAGCATTTT.

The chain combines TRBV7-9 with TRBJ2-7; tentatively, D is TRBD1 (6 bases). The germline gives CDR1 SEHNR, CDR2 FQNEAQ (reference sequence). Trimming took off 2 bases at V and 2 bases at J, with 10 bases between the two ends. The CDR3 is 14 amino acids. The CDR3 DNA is TGTGCCAGCAGCTTACGGGACATGACCTACGAGCAGTACTTC. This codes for CASSLRDMTYEQYF.

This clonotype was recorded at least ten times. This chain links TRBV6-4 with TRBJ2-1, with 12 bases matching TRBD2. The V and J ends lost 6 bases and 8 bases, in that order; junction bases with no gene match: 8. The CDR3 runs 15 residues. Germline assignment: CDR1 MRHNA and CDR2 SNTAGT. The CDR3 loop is CASSFASGRADEQFF. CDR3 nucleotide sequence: TGTGCCAGCAGCTTTGCTAGCGGGAGGGCCGATGAGCAGTTCTTC.

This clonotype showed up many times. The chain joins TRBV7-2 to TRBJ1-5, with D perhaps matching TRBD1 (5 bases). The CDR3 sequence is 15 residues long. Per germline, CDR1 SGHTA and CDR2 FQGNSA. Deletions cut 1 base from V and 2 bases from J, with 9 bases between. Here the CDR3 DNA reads TGTGCCAGCAGCTTAGGCGGGGCAGGCAATCAGCCCCAGCATTTT. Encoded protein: CASSLGGAGNQPQHF.

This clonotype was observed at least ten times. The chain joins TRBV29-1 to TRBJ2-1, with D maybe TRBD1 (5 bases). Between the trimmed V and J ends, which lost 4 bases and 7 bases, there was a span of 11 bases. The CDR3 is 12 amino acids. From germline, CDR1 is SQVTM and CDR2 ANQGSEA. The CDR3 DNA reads TGCAGCGTTGGGGCGACAGTTAATGAGCAGTTCTTC. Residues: CSVGATVNEQFF.

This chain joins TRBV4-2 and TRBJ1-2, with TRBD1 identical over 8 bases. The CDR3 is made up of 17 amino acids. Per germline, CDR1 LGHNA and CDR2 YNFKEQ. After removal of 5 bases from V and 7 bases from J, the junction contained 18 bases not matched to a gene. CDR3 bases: TGTGCCAGCAGCTTAATCCCAGGGGGCAATGTCGGAGGTGGCTACACCTTC. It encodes CASSLIPGGNVGGGYTF.

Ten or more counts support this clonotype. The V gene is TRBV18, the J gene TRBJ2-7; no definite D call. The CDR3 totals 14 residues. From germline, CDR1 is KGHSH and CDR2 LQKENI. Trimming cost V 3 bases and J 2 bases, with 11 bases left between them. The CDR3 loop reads CASSPNLGTYEQYF. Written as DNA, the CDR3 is TGTGCCAGCTCACCTAATTTGGGGACCTACGAGCAGTACTTC.